A selection of T cell receptor beta chains follows, all from one sample in a study of shared clonotypes between healthy human individuals. The protocol was immunoSEQ multiplex PCR, while the TCRdb copy is restricted to in-frame clones and leaves out a portion. The sample includes 550,000 to 850,000 clones, over 65% seen only once; the top ten take over 1.5%. Specimen: memory CD4+ T cells sorted from blood. Source of these receptors: a young woman in good health. CDR3s include the opening cysteine and the closing phenylalanine or tryptophan. A D gene is named only where the DNA matches it firmly. The size of a clone is reported for some rows only, either as once, few or many, or as a class for expanded clones.

V gene	clone size	J gene	D gene	CDR3 DNA	CDR3 protein
TRBV28	NA	TRBJ1-5	NA	TGTGCCACCACCCGGCACAGGGACAAGAATCAGCCCCAGCATTTT	CATTRHRDKNQPQHF
TRBV7-3	NA	TRBJ2-7	NA	TGTGCCAGCAGCTCCTCGCCGCCCGGGGAGCAGTACTTC	CASSSSPPGEQYF
TRBV6-1	NA	TRBJ2-1	NA	TGTGCCAGCAGTGATGGGCCCAACAATGAGCAGTTCTTC	CASSDGPNNEQFF
TRBV7-2	few	TRBJ2-3	TRBD2	TGTGCCAGCAGCTGGCCTACTAGCGGGAGAGTGGATACGCAGTATTTT	CASSWPTSGRVDTQYF
TRBV7-2	NA	TRBJ1-4	NA	TGTGCCAGCAGCTTTTTGGGTGGGACGGATGAAAAACTGTTTTTT	CASSFLGGTDEKLFF
TRBV14	few	TRBJ2-7	NA	TGTGCCAGCAGCCAGGGAAATTCCTACGAGCAGTACTTC	CASSQGNSYEQYF
TRBV19	once	TRBJ2-7	NA	TGTGCCAGTAGTATAGCATCCGGGGATCCGCAGTACTTC	CASSIASGDPQYF
TRBV7-9	NA	TRBJ1-1	TRBD1	TGTGCCAGCACGACAGGGGTGAACACTGAAGCTTTCTTT	CASTTGVNTEAFF
TRBV7-2	NA	TRBJ1-1	NA	TGTGCCAGCAGGGAGGCGGCCCTAAGGGCTTTCTTT	CASREAALRAFF
TRBV7-8	NA	TRBJ1-2	NA	TGTGCCAGCAGCTTAGGGGGGGGTCGCTATGGCTACACCTTC	CASSLGGGRYGYTF
TRBV11-2	NA	TRBJ2-1	TRBD2	TGTGCCAGCAGCTCCCTAGCGGGGAATCACAATGAGCAGTTCTTC	CASSSLAGNHNEQFF
TRBV7-9	NA	TRBJ2-1	TRBD2	TGTGCCAGCAGCTTTCCCGGGAGGGGGATGGGTGAGCAGTTCTTC	CASSFPGRGMGEQFF
TRBV28	NA	TRBJ2-5	TRBD1	TGTGCCAGCAGTCCGGACAGGAAAAAAGAGACCCAGTACTTC	CASSPDRKKETQYF
TRBV4-2	NA	TRBJ2-2	TRBD1	TGTGCCAGCAGCCGAAGGGGACAGGGTGACACCGGGGAGCTGTTTTTT	CASSRRGQGDTGELFF
TRBV19	few	TRBJ1-2	TRBD1	TGTGCCAGCACCGGGACAGGGGGTTCGGGCTACACCTTC	CASTGTGGSGYTF
TRBV15	NA	TRBJ2-3	TRBD2	TGTGCCACCCGCGGGCTAGCGGGGCCCCCCGGGGAAACAGATACGCAGTATTTT	CATRGLAGPPGETDTQYF
TRBV11-1	NA	TRBJ2-3	TRBD2	TGTGCCAGCAGCTTAGAGCTCGGGACTAGCGGGATTACAGATACGCAGTATTTT	CASSLELGTSGITDTQYF
TRBV18	few	TRBJ2-2	NA	TGTGCCAGCTCACCAGCGGACTCGCCGGGGGCCGGGGAGCTGTTTTTT	CASSPADSPGAGELFF
TRBV7-9	NA	TRBJ1-6	NA	TGTGCCAGCAGCATGGACAGCTATAATTCACCCCTCCACTTT	CASSMDSYNSPLHF
TRBV5-1	NA	TRBJ2-3	TRBD1	TGCGCCAGCAGCTCACAGGGGATGGGGTTAGATACGCAGTATTTT	CASSSQGMGLDTQYF
TRBV6-6	NA	TRBJ1-2	NA	TGTGCCAGCAGTTACTCTGCCACAGGGAGTATCTATGGCTACACCTTC	CASSYSATGSIYGYTF
TRBV10-1	NA	TRBJ1-1	NA	TGCGCCAGCAGCCACGGCGGATCTGAAGCTTTCTTT	CASSHGGSEAFF
TRBV11-3	NA	TRBJ2-1	TRBD2	TGTGCCAGCAGCTCCGGTCTAGCGGTGGACTCCTACAATGAGCAGTTCTTC	CASSSGLAVDSYNEQFF
TRBV28	NA	TRBJ2-4	NA	TGTGCCAGCAGTTTCCTCTTCGGAGCGGGAGCCAAAAACATTCAGTACTTC	CASSFLFGAGAKNIQYF
TRBV28	NA	TRBJ2-3	NA	TGTGCCAGCAGTACACCGGGACTCGGCTCGGCGCAGTATTTT	CASSTPGLGSAQYF
TRBV5-4	NA	TRBJ1-1	NA	TGTGCCAGCAGCTTCAGGGGCGCGGACACTGAAGCTTTCTTT	CASSFRGADTEAFF
TRBV29-1	NA	TRBJ1-2	NA	TGCAGCGTACTTGTGATTACCTCGGACGCCACTCCCTACACCTTC	CSVLVITSDATPYTF
TRBV5-6	NA	TRBJ2-3	NA	TGTGCCAGCAGCTTGGCCGGACCCGGAGCGCAGTATTTT	CASSLAGPGAQYF
TRBV10-3	NA	TRBJ2-7	NA	TGTGCCATCAGTGAGGCGGGAGGGACAGGCGAGCAGTACTTC	CAISEAGGTGEQYF
TRBV11-1	NA	TRBJ1-2	NA	TGTGCCAGCAGCTCTGGTAGGAGGTGGAATGGCTACACCTTC	CASSSGRRWNGYTF
TRBV5-1	NA	TRBJ2-1	TRBD2	TGCGCCAGCAGCCGAGAGCGGGAGGAAGAGCAGTTCTTC	CASSREREEEQFF
TRBV7-9	NA	TRBJ1-1	NA	TGTGCCAGCAGCTTTGGGGATGTCGAGGGGATGGCTTTCTTT	CASSFGDVEGMAFF
TRBV5-4	NA	TRBJ2-3	NA	TGTGCCAGCAGCTTGGAAGGGAGTTCAGATACGCAGTATTTT	CASSLEGSSDTQYF
TRBV5-1	NA	TRBJ1-6	NA	TGCGCCAGCAGCCCTACCCGGTCCTATAATTCACCCCTCCACTTT	CASSPTRSYNSPLHF